This T cell receptor (beta chain) was sequenced for a study of cytomegalovirus exposure and HLA in healthy donors. Study outcomes and limitations: Among CMV-associated TCR beta chains, most appeared HLA-restricted in a later analysis. Three CMV-associated chains proved CMV antigen-specific in vitro.

The PCR employed 60 Vbeta primers together with 13 Jbeta primers. Sequenced by immunoSEQ multiplex PCR; TCRdb stores in-frame clones only, minus some. The sample yields 160,000 or so clones, about 80% seen once. Details on this clone: What it recognizes is unknown.

Sequencing input: PBMCs. This TCR was recovered from a woman aged 45-65 years in good health and CMV-seronegative.

The CDR3 nucleotides are TGTGCCAGCAGCCGCCGGGTCGACAGGGTGAGTCAGCCCCAGCATTTT. Its translation: CASSRRVDRVSQPQHF. The rearrangement links TRBV7-2 to TRBJ1-5; 7 bases are shared with TRBD1. The germline CDR1 and CDR2 sequences are SGHTA and FQGNSA. V was clipped by 5 bases and J by 6 bases; unmatched bases: 13. This CDR3 region has 16 residues.